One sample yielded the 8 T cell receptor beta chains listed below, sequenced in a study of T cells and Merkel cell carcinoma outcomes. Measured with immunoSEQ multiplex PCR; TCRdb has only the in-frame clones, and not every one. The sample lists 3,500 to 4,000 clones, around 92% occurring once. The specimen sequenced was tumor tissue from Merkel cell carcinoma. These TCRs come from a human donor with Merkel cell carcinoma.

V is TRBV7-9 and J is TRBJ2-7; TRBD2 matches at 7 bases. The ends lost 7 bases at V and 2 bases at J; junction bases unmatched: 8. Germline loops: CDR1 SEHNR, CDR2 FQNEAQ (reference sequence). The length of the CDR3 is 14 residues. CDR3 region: CASISGTKAYEQYF. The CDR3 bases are TGTGCCAGCATCAGCGGGACCAAAGCCTACGAGCAGTACTTC.

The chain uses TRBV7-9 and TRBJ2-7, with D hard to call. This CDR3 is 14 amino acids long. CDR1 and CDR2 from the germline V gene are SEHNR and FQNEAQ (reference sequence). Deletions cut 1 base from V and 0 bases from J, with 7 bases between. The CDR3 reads CASSLGQNSYEQYF. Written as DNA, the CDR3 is TGTGCCAGCAGCTTAGGGCAGAACTCCTACGAGCAGTACTTC. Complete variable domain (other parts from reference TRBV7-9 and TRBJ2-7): DTGVSQNPRHKITKRGQNVTFRCDPISEHNRLYWYRQTLGQGPEFLTYFQNEAQLEKSRLLSDRFSAERPKGSFSTLEIQRTEQGDSAMYLCASSLGQNSYEQYFGPGTRLTVT.

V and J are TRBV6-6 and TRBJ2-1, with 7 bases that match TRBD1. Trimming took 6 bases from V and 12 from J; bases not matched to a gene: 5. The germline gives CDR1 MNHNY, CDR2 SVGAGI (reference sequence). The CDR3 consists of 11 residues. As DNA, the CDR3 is TGTGCCAGCAGATTCGGGACAGCGCAGTTCTTC. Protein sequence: CASRFGTAQFF.

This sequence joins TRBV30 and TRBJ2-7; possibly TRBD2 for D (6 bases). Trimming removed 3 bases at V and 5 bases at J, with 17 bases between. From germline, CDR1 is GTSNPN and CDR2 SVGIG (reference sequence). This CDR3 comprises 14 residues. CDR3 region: CAWSRGLQIDEQYF. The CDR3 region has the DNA TGTGCCTGGAGCCGGGGACTTCAGATCGACGAGCAGTACTTC.

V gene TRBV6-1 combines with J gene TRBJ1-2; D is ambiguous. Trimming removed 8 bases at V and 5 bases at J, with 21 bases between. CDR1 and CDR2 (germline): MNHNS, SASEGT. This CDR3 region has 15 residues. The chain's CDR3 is CASAEDPSEAYGYTF. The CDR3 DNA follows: TGTGCCAGCGCTGAGGACCCGAGCGAGGCGTATGGCTACACCTTC.

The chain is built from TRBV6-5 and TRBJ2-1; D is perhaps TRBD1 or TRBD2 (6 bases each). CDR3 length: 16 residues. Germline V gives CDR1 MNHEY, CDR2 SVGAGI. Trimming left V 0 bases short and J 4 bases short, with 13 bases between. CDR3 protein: CASSYSNRGPYNEQFF. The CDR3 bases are TGTGCCAGCAGTTACTCGAACCGGGGGCCTTACAATGAGCAGTTCTTC.

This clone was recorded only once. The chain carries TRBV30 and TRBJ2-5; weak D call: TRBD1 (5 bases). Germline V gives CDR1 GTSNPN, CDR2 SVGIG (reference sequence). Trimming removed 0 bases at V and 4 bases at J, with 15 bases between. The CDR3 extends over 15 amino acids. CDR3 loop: CAWSVGVFGGETQYF. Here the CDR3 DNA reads TGTGCCTGGAGTGTAGGGGTATTTGGCGGAGAGACCCAGTACTTC.

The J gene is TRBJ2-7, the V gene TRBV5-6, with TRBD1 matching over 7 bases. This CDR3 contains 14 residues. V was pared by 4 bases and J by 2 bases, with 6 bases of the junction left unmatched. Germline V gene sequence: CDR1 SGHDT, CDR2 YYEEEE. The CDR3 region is CASSTGTAAYEQYF. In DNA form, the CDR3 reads TGTGCCAGCAGCACAGGGACAGCGGCCTACGAGCAGTACTTC.